This T cell receptor beta chain was sequenced during a study of blood T cells in healthy people across ages. About the study: There was about one barcoded beta molecule captured by template switching per two T cells.

This CDR3 is built from 12 residues. Deletions cut 8 bases from V and 4 bases from J, with 14 bases between. Germline CDR1 SQVTM, CDR2 ANQGSEA. A second PCR, run for about 7 to 11 cycles, used a sample-barcoded 5' primer plus a J-beta primer mix. At least 2.5 million CDR3-containing paired-end reads were obtained per sample. From the 5' RACE reads, TCRdb called clonotypes with MiXCR, one entry per CDR3 protein. The repertoire has about 680,000 distinct CDR3 sequences, 49% of them found once; the top ten carry 30% to 40%. Every participating donor contributed 8.5 to 10 milliliters of peripheral blood through a draw. Isolation of PBMCs gave at least 6.5 million cells per sample. This clonotype was detected a few times.

The rearrangement uses TRBV29-1 and TRBJ1-1, with a possible D match to TRBD1 (5 bases). This TCR was sampled from an older woman in good health. The sample comprised blood. For the CDR3, the DNA is TGCAGCTTCAATACGGGGGGCACTGAAGCTTTCTTT. This encodes CSFNTGGTEAFF.